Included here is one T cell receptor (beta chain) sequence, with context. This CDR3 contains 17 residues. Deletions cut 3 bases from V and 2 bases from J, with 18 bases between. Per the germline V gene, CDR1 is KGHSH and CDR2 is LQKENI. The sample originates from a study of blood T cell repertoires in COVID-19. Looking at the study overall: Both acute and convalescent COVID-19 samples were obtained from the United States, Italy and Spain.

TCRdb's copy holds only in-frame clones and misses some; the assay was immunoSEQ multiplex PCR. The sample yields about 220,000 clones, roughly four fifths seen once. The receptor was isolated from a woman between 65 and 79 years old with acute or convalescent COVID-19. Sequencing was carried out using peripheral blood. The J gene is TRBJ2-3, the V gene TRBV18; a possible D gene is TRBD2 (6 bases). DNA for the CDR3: TGTGCCAGCTCACCGCGGGTTGGAGGGGCCTACACAGATACGCAGTATTTT. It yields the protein CASSPRVGGAYTDTQYF.